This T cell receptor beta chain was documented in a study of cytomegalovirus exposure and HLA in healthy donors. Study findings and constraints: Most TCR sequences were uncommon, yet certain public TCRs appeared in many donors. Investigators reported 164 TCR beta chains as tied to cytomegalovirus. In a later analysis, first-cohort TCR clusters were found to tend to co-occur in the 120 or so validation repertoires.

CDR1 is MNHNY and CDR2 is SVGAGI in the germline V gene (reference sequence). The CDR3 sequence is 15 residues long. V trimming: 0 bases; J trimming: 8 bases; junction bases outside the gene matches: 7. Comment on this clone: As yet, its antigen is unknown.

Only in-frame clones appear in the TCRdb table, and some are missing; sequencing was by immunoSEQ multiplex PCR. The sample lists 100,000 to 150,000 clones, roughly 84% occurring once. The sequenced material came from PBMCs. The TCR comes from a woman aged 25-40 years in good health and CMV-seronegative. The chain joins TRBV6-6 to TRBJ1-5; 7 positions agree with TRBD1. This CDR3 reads CASSYSRQGREPQHF. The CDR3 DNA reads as TGTGCCAGCAGTTACTCAAGACAGGGCAGGGAGCCCCAGCATTTT.